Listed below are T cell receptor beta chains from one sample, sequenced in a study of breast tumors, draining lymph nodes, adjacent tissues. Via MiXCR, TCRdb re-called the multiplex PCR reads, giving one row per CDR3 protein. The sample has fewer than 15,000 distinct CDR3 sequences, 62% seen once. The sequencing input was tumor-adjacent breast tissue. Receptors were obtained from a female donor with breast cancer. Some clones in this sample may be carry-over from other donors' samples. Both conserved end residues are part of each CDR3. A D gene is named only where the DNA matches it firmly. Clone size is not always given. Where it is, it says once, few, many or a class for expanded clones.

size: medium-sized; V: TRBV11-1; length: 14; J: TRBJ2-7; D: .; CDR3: CASSFGGDSYEQYF; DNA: TGTGCCAGCAGCTTCGGCGGGGACTCCTACGAGCAGTACTTC
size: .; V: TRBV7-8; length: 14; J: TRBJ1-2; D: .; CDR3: CASSRGTGWRGYGF; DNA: TGTGCCAGCAGCCGAGGAACCGGGTGGAGGGGCTACGGGTTC
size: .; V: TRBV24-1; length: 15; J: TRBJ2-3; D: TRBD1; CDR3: CATSTRQGASDTQYF; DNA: TGTGCCACCAGTACGAGACAGGGGGCTTCGGATACGCAGTATTTT
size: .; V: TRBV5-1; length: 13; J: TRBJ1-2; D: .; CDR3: CASSKDTDYGYTF; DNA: TGCGCCAGCAGCAAGGACACCGACTATGGCTACACCTTC
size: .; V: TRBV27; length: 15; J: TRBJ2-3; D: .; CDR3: CASSLVRGAADTQYF; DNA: TGTGCCAGCAGTTTGGTACGGGGGGCTGCAGATACGCAGTATTTT
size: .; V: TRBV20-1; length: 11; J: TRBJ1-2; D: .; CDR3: CSAIRSYGYTF; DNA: TGCAGTGCTATCCGGAGCTATGGCTACACCTTC
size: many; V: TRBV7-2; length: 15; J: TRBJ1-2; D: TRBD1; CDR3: CASSPGTGAFYGYPF; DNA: TGTGCCAGCAGCCCGGGGACAGGGGCTTTCTATGGCTACCCCTTC
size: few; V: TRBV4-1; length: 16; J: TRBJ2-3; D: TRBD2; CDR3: CASSQLAGGTTDTQYF; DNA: TGCGCCAGCAGCCAACTAGCGGGGGGAACCACAGATACGCAGTATTTT
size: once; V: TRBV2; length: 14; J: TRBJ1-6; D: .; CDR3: CASSPGRVNSPLHF; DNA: TGTGCCAGCAGTCCGGGGAGGGTAAATTCACCCCTCCACTTT
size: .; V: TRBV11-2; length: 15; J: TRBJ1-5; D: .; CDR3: CASSGGDLSNQPQHF; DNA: TGTGCCAGCAGCGGAGGAGACCTTAGCAATCAGCCCCAGCATTTT
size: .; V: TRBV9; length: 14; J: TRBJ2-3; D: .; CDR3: CASSVDVGGDTQYF; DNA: TGTGCCAGCAGCGTAGACGTCGGCGGAGATACGCAGTATTTT
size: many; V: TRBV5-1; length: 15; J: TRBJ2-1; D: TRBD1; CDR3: CASTAGTGLYNEQFF; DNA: TGCGCCAGCACCGCCGGGACAGGGCTATACAATGAGCAGTTCTTC
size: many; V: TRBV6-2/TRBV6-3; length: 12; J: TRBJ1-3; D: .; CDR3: CASTPPGNTIYF; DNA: TGTGCCAGCACCCCTCCTGGAAACACCATATATTTT
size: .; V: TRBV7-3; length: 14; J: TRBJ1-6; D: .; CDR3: CASGQDGYNSPLHF; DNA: TGTGCCAGCGGCCAGGACGGGTATAATTCACCCCTCCACTTT
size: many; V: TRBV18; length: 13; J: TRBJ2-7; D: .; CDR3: CASSPDIYYEQYF; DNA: TGTGCCAGCTCACCGGATATATACTACGAGCAGTACTTC
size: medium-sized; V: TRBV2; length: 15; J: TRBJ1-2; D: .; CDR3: CASSDPSDSVYGYTF; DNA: TGTGCCAGCAGTGATCCCTCGGACAGTGTCTATGGCTACACCTTC
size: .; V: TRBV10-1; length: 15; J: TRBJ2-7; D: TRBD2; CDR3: CASSGTSGSPHEQYF; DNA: TGCGCCAGCAGCGGGACTAGCGGGAGTCCCCACGAGCAGTACTTC
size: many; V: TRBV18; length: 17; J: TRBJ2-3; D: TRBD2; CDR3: CASSPGLAGGPVNTQYF; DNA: TGTGCCAGCTCACCAGGACTAGCGGGAGGGCCAGTTAATACGCAGTATTTT
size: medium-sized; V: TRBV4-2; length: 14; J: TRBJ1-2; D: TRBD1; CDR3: CASSPGQGDYGYTF; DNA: TGTGCCAGCAGCCCGGGACAGGGAGACTATGGCTACACCTTC
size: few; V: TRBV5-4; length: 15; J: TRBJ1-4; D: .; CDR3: CASSSHRASNEKLFF; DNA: TGTGCCAGCAGCTCTCACAGGGCGTCTAATGAAAAACTGTTTTTT
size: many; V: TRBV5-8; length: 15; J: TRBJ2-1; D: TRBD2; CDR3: CASSLGGGGPNEQFF; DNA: TGTGCCAGCAGCTTGGGGGGGGGGGGACCCAATGAGCAGTTCTTC
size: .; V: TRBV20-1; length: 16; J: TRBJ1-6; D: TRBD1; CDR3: CSARDADREYNSPLHF; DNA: TGCAGTGCTAGAGATGCGGACAGGGAATATAATTCACCCCTCCACTTT
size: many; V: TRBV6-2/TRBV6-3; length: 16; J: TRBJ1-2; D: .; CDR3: CASSYSNHTGSYGYTF; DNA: TGTGCCAGCAGTTACTCGAACCATACAGGGTCCTATGGCTACACCTTC
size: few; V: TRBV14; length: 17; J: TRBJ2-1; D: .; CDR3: CASSGRGGGGEYNEQFF; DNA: TGTGCCAGCAGCGGAAGAGGGGGCGGGGGCGAATACAATGAGCAGTTCTTC
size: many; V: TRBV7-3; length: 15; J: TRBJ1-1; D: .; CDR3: CASSPRARGNTEAFF; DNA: TGTGCCAGCAGCCCACGTGCCAGGGGAAACACTGAAGCTTTCTTT
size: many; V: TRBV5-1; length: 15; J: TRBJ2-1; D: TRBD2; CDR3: CASSGRTSFWVEQFF; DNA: TGCGCCAGCAGCGGACGGACTAGTTTTTGGGTTGAGCAGTTCTTC
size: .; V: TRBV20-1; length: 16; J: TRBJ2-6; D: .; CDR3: CSARDRRLGWANVPTF; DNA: TGCAGTGCTCGAGACAGGCGACTCGGGTGGGCCAACGTCCCGACTTTC
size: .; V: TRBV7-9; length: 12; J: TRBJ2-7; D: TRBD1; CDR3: CASSLTGVEQYF; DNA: TGTGCCAGCAGCCTGACAGGGGTCGAGCAGTACTTC
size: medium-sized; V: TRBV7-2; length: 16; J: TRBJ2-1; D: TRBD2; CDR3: CASSSITSGGYNEQFF; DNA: TGTGCCAGCAGCTCTATCACTAGCGGGGGTTACAATGAGCAGTTCTTC
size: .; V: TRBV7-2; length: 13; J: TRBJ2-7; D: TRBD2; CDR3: CASSMGLPHEQYF; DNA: TGTGCCAGCAGCATGGGACTACCCCACGAGCAGTACTTC
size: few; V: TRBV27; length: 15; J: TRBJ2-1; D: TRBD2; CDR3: CATPGGVAHNNEQFF; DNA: TGTGCCACCCCGGGAGGGGTAGCCCACAACAATGAGCAGTTCTTC
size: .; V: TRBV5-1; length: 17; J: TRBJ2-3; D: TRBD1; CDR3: CASSLVGTGEFTDTQYF; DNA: TGCGCCAGCAGCTTGGTCGGGACAGGAGAGTTCACAGATACGCAGTATTTT
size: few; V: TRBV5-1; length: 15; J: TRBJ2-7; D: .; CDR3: CASKHGEGGFHEQYF; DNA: TGCGCCAGCAAGCACGGGGAAGGGGGGTTCCACGAGCAGTACTTC
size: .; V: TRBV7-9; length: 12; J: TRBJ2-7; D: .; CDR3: CASSSHIYEQYF; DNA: TGTGCCAGCAGCTCCCACATCTACGAGCAGTACTTC
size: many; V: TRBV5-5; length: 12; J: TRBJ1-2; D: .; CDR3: CASSSGGTAPLF; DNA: TGTGCCAGCAGCTCGGGGGGTACGGCCCCCCTATTC
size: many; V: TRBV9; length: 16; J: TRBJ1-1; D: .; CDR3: CASSGRDPRGGTEAFF; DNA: TGTGCCAGCAGCGGCCGGGACCCCCGGGGTGGCACTGAAGCTTTCTTT
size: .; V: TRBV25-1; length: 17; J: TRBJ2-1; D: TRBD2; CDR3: CASSSDSGGGTYNEQFF; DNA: TGTGCCAGCAGTTCGGATAGCGGGGGCGGAACGTACAATGAGCAGTTCTTC
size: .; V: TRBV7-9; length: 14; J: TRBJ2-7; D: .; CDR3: CASSRGAVPYEQYF; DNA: TGTGCCAGCAGCCGCGGGGCAGTCCCCTACGAACAGTACTTC
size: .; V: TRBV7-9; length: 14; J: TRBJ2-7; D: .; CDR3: CASGPSRAQYEQYF; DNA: TGCGCCAGCGGACCCTCCCGGGCCCAATACGAGCAGTACTTC
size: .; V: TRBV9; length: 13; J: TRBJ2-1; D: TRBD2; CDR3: CASSSGGYNEQFF; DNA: TGTGCCAGCAGTAGCGGGGGGTACAATGAGCAGTTCTTC
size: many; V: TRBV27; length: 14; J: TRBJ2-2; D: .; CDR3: CASSHPKNTGELFF; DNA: TGTGCCAGCAGTCACCCGAAGAACACCGGGGAGCTGTTTTTT
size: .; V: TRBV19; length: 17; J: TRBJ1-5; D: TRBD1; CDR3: CASSTTGTADSNQPQHF; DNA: TGTGCCAGTAGTACAACCGGGACAGCCGATAGCAATCAGCCCCAGCATTTT